The 18 T cell receptor beta chains in this list originate from one sample, sequenced in a study of T cell responses to AZD1222 COVID-19 vaccine. The method was immunoSEQ multiplex PCR; TCRdb's version includes in-frame clones alone and lacks a portion of them. The sample holds about 160,000 clones, 92% seen once. The specimen comprised peripheral blood, sampled 28 days after the second AZD1222 dose. All receptors come from an adult who received the AZD1222 COVID-19 vaccine.

The CDR3 sequence is CASSQDGAPTQHF. In DNA, the CDR3 is TGTGCCAGCAGCCAAGATGGGGCGCCCACCCAGCATTTT. The chain carries TRBV3-1 (or the pseudogene TRBV3-2) and TRBJ1-5; a weak D match, TRBD1 (5 bases). In germline, CDR1 is LGHDT, CDR2 YNNKEL (reference sequence). The CDR3 length is 13 residues. V was clipped by 0 bases and J by 11 bases, with 11 bases between them.

V and J are TRBV15 and TRBJ1-4; D is ambiguous. V was shortened by 0 bases and J by 10 bases, with 9 bases between the two germline ends. The CDR3 extends over 13 amino acids. Germline V CDR1 and CDR2: LNHNV, YYDKDF (reference sequence). The CDR3 loop is CATSRDSPSKLFF. The CDR3 DNA reads TGTGCCACCAGCAGAGATTCGCCATCAAAACTGTTTTTT.

V and J are TRBV11-3 and TRBJ2-7, with 10 positions matching TRBD1. From germline, CDR1 is SGHNT and CDR2 YENEEA. This CDR3 contains 16 residues. V trimming: 4 bases; J trimming: 5 bases; junction bases outside the gene matches: 11. This CDR3 reads CASSSGTGELFDEQYF. In nucleotides, the CDR3 is TGTGCCAGCAGCTCAGGGACAGGGGAACTGTTTGACGAGCAGTACTTC.

The table lists this clone with a count of one. J is TRBJ2-1 and V is TRBV10-2; D not certain. CDR3 size: 19 residues. V dropped 3 bases and J dropped 0 bases, with 21 bases sitting between them. Germline loops: CDR1 WSHSY, CDR2 SAAADI. Here the CDR3 reads CASSDSLRLGSYSYNEQFF. CDR3 coding DNA: TGCGCCAGCAGTGACTCTCTCCGTCTTGGGTCCTACTCCTACAATGAGCAGTTCTTC.

The V and J genes are TRBV27 and TRBJ1-5; 7 nucleotides match TRBD1. Germline V gene lookup returns CDR1 MNHEY and CDR2 SMNVEV (reference sequence). V dropped 3 bases and J dropped 9; count of bases not matched to a gene: 8. This CDR3 is built from 14 residues. The CDR3 reads CASSLLQGMRPQHF. As DNA, the CDR3 is TGTGCCAGCAGTTTGCTACAGGGGATGAGGCCCCAGCATTTT.

The chain carries TRBV19 and TRBJ2-7, with D tentatively TRBD2 (6 bases). The CDR3 is 12 residues long. Germline-derived CDR1 and CDR2 are LNHDA and SQIVND (reference sequence). V lost 7 bases and J lost 4, with 11 bases in between. The CDR3 reads CASTGAGYEQYF. CDR3 nucleotide sequence: TGTGCCAGTACCGGGGCGGGGTACGAGCAGTACTTC. The entire variable domain, with the rest obtained from reference TRBV19 and TRBJ2-7, is as follows: DGGITQSPKYLFRKEGQNVTLSCEQNLNHDAMYWYRQDPGQGLRLIYYSQIVNDFQKGDIAEGYSVSREKKESFPLTVTSAQKNPTAFYLCASTGAGYEQYFGPGTRLTVT.

V is TRBV10-1 and J is TRBJ2-7; TRBD2 is a possible D gene (5 bases). Germline values: CDR1 WNHNN, CDR2 SYGVQD (reference sequence). V lost 6 bases and J 7 bases, leaving 10 bases between the germline ends. This CDR3 contains 11 residues. CDR3 bases: TGCGCCAGCAGCGGTCCGGGGGAGCAGTACTTC. Residues: CASSGPGEQYF.

The chain is built from TRBV18 and TRBJ1-2, with a possible D match to TRBD1 (6 bases). Trimming took off 2 bases at V and 13 bases at J, with 23 bases between the two ends. Per the germline V gene, CDR1 is KGHSH and CDR2 is LQKENI. CDR3 length: 15 amino acids. CDR3 sequence: CASSPGPGADRASTF. The CDR3 nucleotides read TGTGCCAGCTCACCAGGGCCGGGGGCGGACCGGGCGAGCACCTTC.

This sequence joins TRBV28 and TRBJ2-7; D is perhaps TRBD1 (7 bases). Looked up from germline, CDR1 is MDHEN and CDR2 is SYDVKM. The CDR3 is made up of 17 amino acids. Trimming cost V 6 bases and J 2 bases, with 23 bases left between them. The CDR3 DNA follows: TGTGCCAGCAGCCCATTGCGGGGACAGTGGGGGGCCTACGAGCAGTACTTC. Translation gives CASSPLRGQWGAYEQYF.

V and J are TRBV7-4 and TRBJ1-3; D is unresolved. The germline V gene has CDR1 SGHVT and CDR2 SQSDAQ. The CDR3 runs to 16 residues. V lost 1 base, J lost 2 bases, and 12 bases lay in between. The CDR3 DNA reads TGTGCCAGCAGCTTAGGGGGTTGGAGGACTGGAAACACCATATATTTT. This sequence encodes CASSLGGWRTGNTIYF.

The table lists this clone with a count of one. This chain uses TRBV28 with TRBJ2-7; 8 nucleotides line up with TRBD1. The CDR3 is made up of 14 amino acids. J lost 6 bases, V lost 5 bases, and 9 bases had no gene match. Germline V gene sequence: CDR1 MDHEN, CDR2 SYDVKM. CDR3 coding DNA: TGTGCCAGCAGTCATGGACAGGGAGGAAGCGAGCAGTACTTC. Protein sequence: CASSHGQGGSEQYF.

The chain carries TRBV6-5 and TRBJ2-1; 9 bases match TRBD2. The CDR3 sequence is 15 residues long. Germline V gives CDR1 MNHEY, CDR2 SVGAGI. Unmatched junction bases numbered 4, after V lost 1 base and J lost 6 bases. Written as DNA, the CDR3 is TGTGCCAGCAGTTACTACGGGACTAGCTTCAATGAGCAGTTCTTC. Encoded protein: CASSYYGTSFNEQFF.

This chain links TRBV5-1 with TRBJ2-7; possibly TRBD1 for D (5 bases). The CDR3 totals 16 residues. Trimming removed 0 bases from V and 3 bases from J, with 16 bases in between. Germline lookup yields CDR1 SGHRS and CDR2 YFSETQ. The CDR3 DNA sequence: TGCGCCAGCAGCTTGGGGGCCCAGGGCCAAATCTACGAGCAGTACTTC. Its translation: CASSLGAQGQIYEQYF. Together with reference TRBV5-1 and TRBJ2-7, the CDR3 gives the full variable domain: KAGVTQTPRYLIKTRGQQVTLSCSPISGHRSVSWYQQTPGQGLQFLFEYFSETQRNKGNFPGRFSGRQFSNSRSEMNVSTLELGDSALYLCASSLGAQGQIYEQYFGPGTRLTVT.

CDR3 region: CASSLGTGADYGYTF. In DNA, the CDR3 is TGTGCCAGCAGCTTAGGGACAGGGGCGGACTATGGCTACACCTTC. The V gene is TRBV11-2, the J gene TRBJ1-2; 9 bases map to TRBD1. Germline-derived CDR1 and CDR2 are SGHAT and FQNNGV. The CDR3 runs to 15 residues. J was trimmed by 3 bases and V by 1 base; bases with no gene match: 3.

The gene calls are TRBV4-2 and TRBJ1-5; D not certain. Trimming removed 0 bases at V and 0 bases at J, with 9 bases between. The CDR3 spans 16 residues. The germline V gene encodes CDR1 LGHNA and CDR2 YNFKEQ. CDR3 in amino acids: CASSQDTMNSNQPQHF. The CDR3 region has the DNA TGTGCCAGCAGCCAAGACACGATGAATAGCAATCAGCCCCAGCATTTT.

The chain uses TRBV6-5 and TRBJ2-4; D perhaps matches TRBD1 (6 bases). The ends were cut back, 6 bases at V and 1 base at J, with 13 bases in the middle. The germline V gene has CDR1 MNHEY and CDR2 SVGAGI. This CDR3 contains 15 residues. The CDR3 region has the DNA TGTGCCAGCAGAAGCAATACAGGGGCCAAAAACATTCAGTACTTC. Residues: CASRSNTGAKNIQYF.

The gene calls are TRBV7-8 and TRBJ2-1; TRBD1 might be the D (8 bases). Trimming left V 4 bases short and J 1 base short, with 26 bases between. From germline, CDR1 is SGHVS and CDR2 FQNEAQ. The CDR3 consists of 20 residues. The CDR3 bases are TGTGCCAGCAGCTACCGGACAGGGATGGGAAGCGGGGCGTCCTACAATGAGCAGTTCTTC. Amino acid sequence: CASSYRTGMGSGASYNEQFF.

This clone was counted once. The chain has TRBV6-1 and TRBJ2-1; no clear D gene. The CDR3 loop spans 14 amino acids. V shed 2 bases and J shed 7 bases, with 12 bases lying between them. The V gene's germline CDR1 is MNHNS and CDR2 SASEGT. The CDR3 reads CASSEMVRVNEQFF. In DNA, the CDR3 is TGTGCCAGCAGTGAAATGGTAAGGGTAAATGAGCAGTTCTTC.